This TCR beta chain was sequenced in a study of T cells after posttransplantation cyclophosphamide. General study results and limits: Blood and skin or GI T cell repertoires showed limited TRB overlap.

The CDR3 is 14 residues long. Trimming stripped 5 bases from V and 0 bases from J, with 11 bases between. Germline V gene sequence: CDR1 SGHTA, CDR2 FQGNSA. Libraries were prepared by immunoSEQ multiplex PCR; TCRdb keeps only in-frame clonotypes and omits some of them. The repertoire holds fewer than 55,000 clones, 94% seen once, with 2.9% in the top ten. About this clone itself: The target antigen is unknown.

The TCR originated in a woman in her twenties or thirties in good health and a related stem cell transplant donor. V gene TRBV7-2 combines with J gene TRBJ2-7; no reliable D call. Sequencing used PBMCs. The chain's CDR3 is CASSPLHSSYEQYF. In DNA form, the CDR3 reads TGTGCCAGCAGCCCACTCCACAGCTCCTACGAGCAGTACTTC.